One and the same sample provided the 8 T cell receptor beta chains below, sequenced in a study of shared clonotypes between healthy human individuals. Here immunoSEQ multiplex PCR was the method, and the copy in TCRdb shows in-frame clones only, minus some. The table lists nearly 2 million clones, about 95% of them singletons. Naive CD8 isolation took CD45RO-negative cells positively selected for CCR7 and excluded terminally differentiated effector memory CD45RA+ cells. Input material: naive CD8+ T cells sorted from blood. The receptors originated from a man in his late teens or twenties in good health.

This chain links TRBV6-6 with TRBJ1-2; D uncertain. Trimming removed 2 bases from V and 2 bases from J, with 9 bases in between. Germline-derived CDR1 and CDR2 are MNHNY and SVGAGI (reference sequence). CDR3 length: 14 amino acids. CDR3 DNA sequence: TGTGCCAGCAGTTACACAGAGACCAACTATGGCTACACCTTC. Translating it yields CASSYTETNYGYTF.

Remarks on this clone: The junction departs from the called germline gene at one end, perhaps through a read error. The rearrangement joins TRBV6-1 to TRBJ2-1, with 9 bases lining up with TRBD2. This CDR3 spans 15 amino acids. Germline loops: CDR1 MNHNS, CDR2 SASEGT. CDR3 bases: TGTGCCAGCAGCGAAGCGGGACTAGCATACAATGAGCAGTTCTTC. This translates into CASSEAGLAYNEQFF.

This chain connects TRBV11-1 to TRBJ1-1, with 9 bases matching TRBD1. In germline, CDR1 is SGHAT, CDR2 FQDESV (reference sequence). The CDR3 contains 14 residues. V lost 6 bases to trimming and J lost 7 bases; unmatched junction nucleotides: 9. CDR3 nucleotide sequence: TGTGCCAGCAGTCAGGTGGGACAGGGCAGTGAAGCTTTCTTT. Its protein product is CASSQVGQGSEAFF.

The chain employs TRBV29-1 and TRBJ1-2; TRBD1 might be the D (5 bases). The CDR3 has 12 amino acids. Germline V gene sequence: CDR1 SQVTM, CDR2 ANQGSEA. The V gene lost 6 bases and the J gene lost 5 bases, with 13 bases spanning the gap. The CDR3 here is CSVFTGAYGYTF. The CDR3 region has the DNA TGCAGCGTGTTCACAGGAGCTTATGGCTACACCTTC.

This chain connects TRBV11-2 to TRBJ2-1, with a weak D call TRBD1 (5 bases). The V and J ends lost 5 bases and 16 bases respectively, with 21 bases between them. CDR3 size: 13 residues. The V gene's germline CDR1 is SGHAT and CDR2 FQNNGV. The CDR3 region has the DNA TGTGCCAGCAGCAGCACAGGTGGCCCACCTCATTTCTTC. This gives the protein CASSSTGGPPHFF. Full variable domain (remainder filled in from reference TRBV11-2 and TRBJ2-1): EAGVAQSPRYKIIEKRQSVAFWCNPISGHATLYWYQQILGQGPKLLIQFQNNGVVDDSQLPKDRFSAERLKGVDSTLKIQPAKLEDSAVYLCASSSTGGPPHFFGPGTRLTVL.

V and J are TRBV5-6 and TRBJ2-7, with no clear D. Germline-derived CDR1 and CDR2 are SGHDT and YYEEEE. This CDR3 spans 12 amino acids. The ends were cut back, 3 bases at V and 5 bases at J, with 9 bases in the middle. The CDR3 loop is CASSWGTNEQYF. The CDR3 DNA reads as TGTGCCAGCAGCTGGGGAACGAACGAGCAGTACTTC.

V usage is TRBV15 and J usage is TRBJ1-3; D may be TRBD1 (6 bases). Looked up from germline, CDR1 is LNHNV and CDR2 is YYDKDF (reference sequence). This CDR3 has 16 residues. Deletions cut 0 bases from V and 9 bases from J, with 18 bases between. DNA of the CDR3: TGTGCCACCAGCAGAGATTCGGAGGGGGGATTCGGCACCATATATTTT. Translation: CATSRDSEGGFGTIYF.

The chain's CDR3 is CASSPDGARGETQYF. The CDR3 region has the DNA TGTGCCAGCAGTCCCGACGGCGCCCGAGGGGAGACCCAGTACTTC. The chain is built from TRBV6-5 and TRBJ2-5; weak D call: TRBD2 (5 bases). The CDR3 extends over 15 amino acids. Trimming removed 5 bases at V and 5 bases at J, with 18 bases between. Per the germline V gene, CDR1 is MNHEY and CDR2 is SVGAGI.